The entry that follows covers one T cell receptor (beta chain) sequence. Its matching antigen is unknown. Between the trimmed V and J ends, which lost 4 bases and 0 bases, there was a span of 12 bases. Germline CDR1 reads SQVTM; CDR2 reads ANQGSEA. This CDR3 has 14 amino acids. The entry originates in a study of cytomegalovirus exposure and HLA in healthy donors. Study conclusions and caveats: There were some V segments, including TRBV6-2 and TRBV6-3, excluded as indistinguishable.

Primers: 60 Vbeta forward and 13 Jbeta reverse. Clones were read by immunoSEQ multiplex PCR, and TCRdb kept only the in-frame ones, dropping some. The sample records under 200,000 clones, around 68% being singletons. The chain carries TRBV29-1 and TRBJ1-2; D unresolved. The receptor comes from a woman aged 40-49 years in good health and CMV-seropositive. Source material: PBMCs. The CDR3 is CSVGEGSSNYGYTF. In DNA form, the CDR3 reads TGCAGCGTTGGAGAGGGCAGTTCTAACTATGGCTACACCTTC. The full variable domain, its missing parts supplied by reference TRBV29-1 and TRBJ1-2, is SAVISQKPSRDICQRGTSLTIQCQVDSQVTMMFWYRQQPGQSLTLIATANQGSEATYESGFVIDKFPISRPNLTFSTLTVSNMSPEDSSIYLCSVGEGSSNYGYTFGSGTRLTVV.